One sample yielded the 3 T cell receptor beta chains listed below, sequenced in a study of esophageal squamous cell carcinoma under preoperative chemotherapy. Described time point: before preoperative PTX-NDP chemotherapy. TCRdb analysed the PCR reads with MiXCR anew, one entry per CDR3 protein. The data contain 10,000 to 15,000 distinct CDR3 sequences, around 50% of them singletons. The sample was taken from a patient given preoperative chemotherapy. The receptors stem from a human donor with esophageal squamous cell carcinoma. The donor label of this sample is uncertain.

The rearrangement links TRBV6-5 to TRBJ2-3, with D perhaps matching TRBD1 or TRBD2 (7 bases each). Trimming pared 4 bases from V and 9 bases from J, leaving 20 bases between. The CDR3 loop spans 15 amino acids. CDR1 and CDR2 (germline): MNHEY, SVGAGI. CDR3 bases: TGTGCCAGCAGTTTCAGGGGGGGGGGCGAAGAGACGCAGTATTTT. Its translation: CASSFRGGGEETQYF.

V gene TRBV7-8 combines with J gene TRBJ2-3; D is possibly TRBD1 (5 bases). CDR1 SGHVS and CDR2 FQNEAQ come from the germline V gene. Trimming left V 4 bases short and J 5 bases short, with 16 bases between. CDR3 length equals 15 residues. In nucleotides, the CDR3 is TGTGCCAGCAGCTCATTCAGGGTCCCCAGAGATACGCAGTATTTT. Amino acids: CASSSFRVPRDTQYF.

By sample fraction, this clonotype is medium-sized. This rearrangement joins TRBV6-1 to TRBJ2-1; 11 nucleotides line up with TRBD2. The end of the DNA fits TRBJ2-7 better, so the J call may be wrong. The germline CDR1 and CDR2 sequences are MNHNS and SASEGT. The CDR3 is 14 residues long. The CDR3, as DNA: TGTGCCAGCAGTGAACTAGCGGGAGGTTCTGAGCAGTACTTC. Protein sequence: CASSELAGGSEQYF.